One and the same sample provided the 23 T cell receptor beta chains below, sequenced in a study of blood T cell repertoires in COVID-19. This table comes from immunoSEQ multiplex PCR, and its TCRdb copy is limited to in-frame clones, with some not included. The sample contains about 100,000 clones, 84% of which appear only once. Sequenced: peripheral blood. These receptors all come from a man aged 55 to 69 with acute or convalescent COVID-19.

This chain connects TRBV9 to TRBJ2-2; TRBD2 agrees at 10 bases. The V gene end was trimmed by 3 bases and the J gene end by 6 bases; junction bases not matched to a gene: 11. The CDR3 sequence is 17 residues long. Germline V gene sequence: CDR1 SGDLS, CDR2 YYNGEE. CDR3 nucleotide sequence: TGTGCCAGCAGCGGTGGGGCTAGCGGGAGACTGGCCGGGGAGCTGTTTTTT. Translating gives CASSGGASGRLAGELFF.

The V call is TRBV10-1, the J call TRBJ1-1; 9 nucleotides agree with TRBD1. The V segment lost 2 bases and the J segment 5 bases; nucleotides outside the gene matches: 6. Germline assignment: CDR1 WNHNN and CDR2 SYGVQD (reference sequence). The CDR3 has 15 residues. This chain's CDR3 is CASSEVTGGRTEAFF. The CDR3 bases are TGCGCCAGCAGTGAGGTGACAGGGGGTAGGACTGAAGCTTTCTTT.

The chain employs TRBV5-6 and TRBJ1-4; no clear D gene. Deletions cut 4 bases from V and 7 bases from J, with 11 bases between. Germline CDR1 is SGHDT and CDR2 is YYEEEE. CDR3 size: 13 residues. The CDR3 here is CASSPAGSEKLFF. Written as DNA, the CDR3 is TGTGCCAGCAGCCCGGCGGGTAGTGAAAAACTGTTTTTT. The full variable domain, completed using reference TRBV5-6 and TRBJ1-4, is DAGVTQSPTHLIKTRGQQVTLRCSPKSGHDTVSWYQQALGQGPQFIFQYYEEEERQRGNFPDRFSGHQFPNYSSELNVNALLLGDSALYLCASSPAGSEKLFFGSGTQLSVL.

This sequence joins TRBV29-1 and TRBJ1-1; D remains unclear. Trimming shortened V by 7 bases and J by 2 bases, and 11 bases separated the two germline ends. The V gene's germline CDR1 is SQVTM and CDR2 ANQGSEA. This CDR3 has 12 residues. In DNA, the CDR3 is TGCAGCGCAATTACAGACAACACTGAAGCTTTCTTT. Its protein is CSAITDNTEAFF.

The chain couples TRBV10-3 to TRBJ1-1; 7 nucleotides match TRBD1. V dropped 4 bases and J dropped 11; count of bases not matched to a gene: 7. This CDR3 is 12 amino acids long. Germline-derived CDR1 and CDR2 are ENHRY and SYGVKD. CDR3 amino acids: CAISVGRGIAFF. The CDR3, as DNA: TGTGCCATCAGTGTGGGCAGGGGGATTGCTTTCTTT.

The rearrangement links TRBV5-4 to TRBJ2-1; 8 bases are shared with TRBD2. J gave up 7 bases and V 4 bases, and 10 bases lay outside the gene matches. The CDR3 totals 15 residues. The germline V gene has CDR1 SGHNT and CDR2 YYREEE (reference sequence). The CDR3 reads CASSGGLDSRNEQFF. CDR3 nucleotide sequence: TGTGCCAGCAGCGGGGGACTAGACAGTAGGAATGAGCAGTTCTTC. The full variable domain, rest sourced from reference TRBV5-4 and TRBJ2-1, is ETGVTQSPTHLIKTRGQQVTLRCSSQSGHNTVSWYQQALGQGPQFIFQYYREEENGRGNFPPRFSGLQFPNYSSELNVNALELDDSALYLCASSGGLDSRNEQFFGPGTRLTVL.

The rearrangement uses TRBV7-2 and TRBJ1-5; perhaps TRBD1 as D (5 bases). The CDR3 has 14 residues. The germline gives CDR1 SGHTA, CDR2 FQGNSA. V lost 4 bases and J lost 2, with 9 bases in between. CDR3 DNA sequence: TGTGCCAGCAGCTCCAGGGTGGGCAATCAGCCCCAGCATTTT. It yields the protein CASSSRVGNQPQHF.

DNA for the CDR3: TGTGCCACCCGAAGCGGGAGGGAAACCGGGGAGCTGTTTTTT. It encodes CATRSGRETGELFF. The chain links TRBV24-1 to TRBJ2-2; 10 bases map to TRBD2. The CDR3 totals 14 residues. Trimming took 9 bases from V and 5 from J; bases not matched to a gene: 5. The germline gives CDR1 KGHDR, CDR2 SFDVKD.

The chain links TRBV19 to TRBJ2-7; 9 bases map to TRBD1. Germline V gene lookup returns CDR1 LNHDA and CDR2 SQIVND (reference sequence). J lost 1 base, V lost 6 bases, and 4 bases had no gene match. CDR3 size: 14 residues. CDR3 in amino acids: CASRGTGSSYEQYF. Here the CDR3 DNA reads TGTGCCAGTAGGGGGACAGGGTCGTCCTACGAGCAGTACTTC. Looking up the rest from reference TRBV19 and TRBJ2-7 gives the full variable domain: DGGITQSPKYLFRKEGQNVTLSCEQNLNHDAMYWYRQDPGQGLRLIYYSQIVNDFQKGDIAEGYSVSREKKESFPLTVTSAQKNPTAFYLCASRGTGSSYEQYFGPGTRLTVT.

This chain joins TRBV28 and TRBJ1-2; 9 nucleotides align to TRBD1. Germline V gives CDR1 MDHEN, CDR2 SYDVKM. Trimming cost V 2 bases and J 6 bases; bases outside gene matches: 10. This CDR3 is built from 16 residues. DNA for the CDR3: TGTGCCAGCAGTTTAGGCGCACAGGGGGCCGTTAATGGCTACACCTTC. Amino acid sequence: CASSLGAQGAVNGYTF.

The chain employs TRBV7-9 and TRBJ1-2, with TRBD1 matching 8 bases. CDR3 length equals 15 residues. Losses at the gene ends were 6 bases for V and 5 bases for J; bases not matched to a gene: 11. Germline CDR1 reads SEHNR; CDR2 reads FQNEAQ (reference sequence). CDR3 coding DNA: TGTGCCAGCAGGCCAACCGGACAGGGAGGGTATGGCTACACCTTC. This sequence encodes CASRPTGQGGYGYTF. The full variable domain, rest sourced from reference TRBV7-9 and TRBJ1-2, is DTGVSQNPRHKITKRGQNVTFRCDPISEHNRLYWYRQTLGQGPEFLTYFQNEAQLEKSRLLSDRFSAERPKGSFSTLEIQRTEQGDSAMYLCASRPTGQGGYGYTFGSGTRLTVV.

The chain has TRBV3-1 (or the pseudogene TRBV3-2) and TRBJ2-3, with 9 bases lining up with TRBD2. With 3 bases clipped from V and 5 bases from J, the junction kept 3 bases outside the gene matches. The length of the CDR3 is 14 residues. Germline V lookup: CDR1 LGHDT, CDR2 YNNKEL (reference sequence). The CDR3 reads CASSQAGGEDTQYF. CDR3 sequence (DNA): TGTGCCAGCAGCCAGGCGGGGGGGGAAGATACGCAGTATTTT.

CDR3 bases: TGCGCCAGCACCGGGACAGGGCACCTAAATGAGCAGTTCTTC. The encoded protein is CASTGTGHLNEQFF. V usage is TRBV5-1 and J usage is TRBJ2-1; TRBD1 aligns across 9 bases. Germline V lookup: CDR1 SGHRS, CDR2 YFSETQ. There are 14 residues in the CDR3. The V segment lost 6 bases and the J segment 7 bases; nucleotides outside the gene matches: 8.

The gene calls are TRBV29-1 and TRBJ2-6, with 7 positions matching TRBD1. This CDR3 is built from 17 residues. The trim removed 5 bases at V and 2 bases at J, leaving 12 bases unmatched. In germline, CDR1 is SQVTM, CDR2 ANQGSEA. The CDR3 protein is CSVSDRDVRPGANVLTF. The CDR3 DNA follows: TGCAGCGTTAGTGACAGGGATGTTCGACCTGGGGCCAACGTCCTGACTTTC.

This chain joins TRBV5-1 and TRBJ2-2; possible D gene TRBD1, 5 bases. Germline lookup yields CDR1 SGHRS and CDR2 YFSETQ. There are 17 residues in the CDR3. With 2 bases removed from V and 5 bases from J, the gap between germline ends came to 19 bases. This chain's CDR3 is CASSLSPRQILTGELFF. CDR3 nucleotide sequence: TGCGCCAGCAGCTTAAGCCCTAGACAGATTCTAACCGGGGAGCTGTTTTTT.

The gene calls are TRBV5-8 and TRBJ1-5, with 7 bases fitting TRBD1. The trim removed 1 base at V and 1 base at J, leaving 5 bases unmatched. The CDR3 consists of 16 residues. Germline assignment: CDR1 SGHTS and CDR2 YDEGEE. The CDR3 DNA reads TGTGCCAGCAGCTTGCCTCAGGACAGGAGCAATCAGCCCCAGCATTTT. Amino acids: CASSLPQDRSNQPQHF.

J is TRBJ2-7 and V is TRBV7-2; 12 bases line up with TRBD2. CDR1 and CDR2 from the germline V gene are SGHTA and FQGNSA. V trimming: 4 bases; J trimming: 2 bases; junction bases outside the gene matches: 3. CDR3 length: 15 residues. The CDR3 is CASSSSSGRAYEQYV. As DNA, the CDR3 is TGTGCCAGCAGCTCCTCTAGCGGGAGGGCCTACGAGCAGTACGTC.

The chain couples TRBV30 to TRBJ2-1, with 9 bases fitting TRBD1. The CDR3 contains 13 residues. V shed 4 bases and J 8 bases; nucleotides not matched to a gene: 6. Per germline, CDR1 GTSNPN and CDR2 SVGIG (reference sequence). CDR3 DNA sequence: TGTGCCTGGAAAGGACAGGGGAGCGATGAGCAGTTCTTC. Residues: CAWKGQGSDEQFF.

This chain uses TRBV27 with TRBJ2-2; no clear D. V dropped 11 bases and J dropped 4 bases, with 11 bases sitting between them. The CDR3 covers 12 residues. Germline values: CDR1 MNHEY, CDR2 SMNVEV (reference sequence). The chain's CDR3 is CAAAVGTGELFF. As DNA, the CDR3 is TGTGCCGCCGCCGTCGGCACCGGGGAGCTGTTTTTT.

The gene calls are TRBV6-4 and TRBJ1-2, with 11 positions matching TRBD1. Trimming removed 5 bases from V and 6 bases from J; junction bases left unmatched: 5. Germline V gene lookup returns CDR1 MRHNA and CDR2 SNTAGT. This CDR3 spans 14 amino acids. The chain's CDR3 is CASSRDRGLDGYTF. The CDR3 region has the DNA TGTGCCAGCAGTCGGGACAGGGGGTTGGATGGCTACACCTTC.

This chain links TRBV29-1 with TRBJ2-3, with TRBD2 identical over 10 bases. Germline values: CDR1 SQVTM, CDR2 ANQGSEA. This CDR3 spans 16 amino acids. The CDR3 nucleotides are TGCAGTCTGGAGGGGCCTAGCGGGGGAGAGTCGGGGACGCAGTATTTT. This encodes CSLEGPSGGESGTQYF.

This chain links TRBV28 with TRBJ1-4; D ambiguous. V lost 5 bases and J 8 bases, leaving 15 bases between the germline ends. CDR1 is MDHEN, CDR2 SYDVKM, per germline. The CDR3 runs to 14 residues. This chain's CDR3 is CASSESEGGEKLFF. The CDR3 bases are TGTGCCAGCAGTGAATCAGAGGGAGGGGAAAAACTGTTTTTT.

The rearrangement joins TRBV27 to TRBJ2-2; D is undetermined. This CDR3 is 15 amino acids long. Looked up from germline, CDR1 is MNHEY and CDR2 is SMNVEV (reference sequence). Deletions cut 5 bases from V and 2 bases from J, with 12 bases between. The CDR3 DNA reads as TGTGCCAGCAGTCCGATACAGAAAAACACCGGGGAGCTGTTTTTT. Amino acid sequence: CASSPIQKNTGELFF.